This T cell receptor (beta chain) was sequenced for a study of CD8 T cells in ankylosing spondylitis. Study-wide findings and caveats: Disease-linked clones had a CD8+ phenotype and relatively low frequency in peripheral blood. Reports say disease-linked clones showed up significantly more in matched ankylosing spondylitis synovial fluid. Some motif variants were previously reported in reactive arthritis synovial fluid and blood. Seemingly characteristic of ankylosing spondylitis blood was a TCR beta motif consisting of fewer than 10 highly homologous variants.

Quantitative molecular-barcoded 5'-RACE generated the TCR beta libraries. TCRdb re-called the 5' RACE reads with MiXCR, one entry per CDR3 protein. The data hold hundreds of thousands of distinct CDR3 sequences, with approximately 10% observed a single time. This clonotype was counted only a few times. The antigen remains undetermined. CDR3 length equals 15 residues. From germline, CDR1 is KGHSH and CDR2 LQKENI. V was clipped by 3 bases and J by 4 bases, with 13 bases between them. The receptor comes from a male donor with ankylosing spondylitis. Sequencing was done on a sample of blood, either unsorted or a sorted T cell fraction (not recorded which). The chain links TRBV18 to TRBJ2-1; the D is unclear. CDR3 sequence: CASSPGMSDYNEQFF. CDR3 coding DNA: TGTGCCAGCTCACCGGGGATGTCAGATTACAATGAGCAGTTCTTC.